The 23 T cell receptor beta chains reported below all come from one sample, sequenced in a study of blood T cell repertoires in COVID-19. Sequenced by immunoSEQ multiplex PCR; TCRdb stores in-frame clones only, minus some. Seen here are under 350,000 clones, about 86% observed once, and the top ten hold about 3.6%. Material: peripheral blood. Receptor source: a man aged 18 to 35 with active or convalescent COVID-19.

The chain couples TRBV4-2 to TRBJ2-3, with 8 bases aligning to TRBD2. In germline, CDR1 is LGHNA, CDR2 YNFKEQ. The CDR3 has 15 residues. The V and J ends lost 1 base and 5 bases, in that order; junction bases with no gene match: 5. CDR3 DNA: TGTGCCAGCAGCCAAGGGAGGGCGGGAGGAGATACGCAGTATTTT. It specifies CASSQGRAGGDTQYF.

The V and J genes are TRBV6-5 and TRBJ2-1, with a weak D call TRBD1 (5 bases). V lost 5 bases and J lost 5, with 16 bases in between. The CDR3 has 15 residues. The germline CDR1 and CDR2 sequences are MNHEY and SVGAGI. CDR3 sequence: CASSTDDLRDNEQFF. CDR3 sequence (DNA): TGTGCCAGCAGTACGGACGACCTCAGGGACAATGAGCAGTTCTTC.

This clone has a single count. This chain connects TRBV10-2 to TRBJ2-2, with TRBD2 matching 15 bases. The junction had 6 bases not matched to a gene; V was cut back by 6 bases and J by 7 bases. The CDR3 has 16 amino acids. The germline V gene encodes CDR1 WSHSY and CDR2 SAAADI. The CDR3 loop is CASSGLAGGPGGELFF. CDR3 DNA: TGCGCCAGCAGCGGACTAGCGGGGGGGCCTGGCGGGGAGCTGTTTTTT.

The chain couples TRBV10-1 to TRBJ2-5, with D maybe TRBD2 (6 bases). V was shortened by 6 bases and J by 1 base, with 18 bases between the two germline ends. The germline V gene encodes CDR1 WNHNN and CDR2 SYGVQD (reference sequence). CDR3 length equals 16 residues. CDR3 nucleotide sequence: TGCGCCAGCAGGGGCCCGCGGGGTGGTCGCCAAGAGACCCAGTACTTC. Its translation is CASRGPRGGRQETQYF.

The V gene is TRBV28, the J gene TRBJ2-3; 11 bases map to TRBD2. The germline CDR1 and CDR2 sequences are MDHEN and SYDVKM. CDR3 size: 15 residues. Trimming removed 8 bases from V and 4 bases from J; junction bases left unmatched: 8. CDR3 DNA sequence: TGTGCCAGCGGCAAGCTAGCGGGGGGACCAGATACGCAGTATTTT. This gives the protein CASGKLAGGPDTQYF.

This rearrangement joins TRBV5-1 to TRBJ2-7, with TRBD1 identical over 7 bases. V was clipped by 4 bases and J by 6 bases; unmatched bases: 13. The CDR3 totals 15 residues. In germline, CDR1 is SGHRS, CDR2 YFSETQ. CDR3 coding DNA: TGCGCCAGCAGCCCGTCGCCAGGGGGAATAGGCGAGCAGTACTTC. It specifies CASSPSPGGIGEQYF.

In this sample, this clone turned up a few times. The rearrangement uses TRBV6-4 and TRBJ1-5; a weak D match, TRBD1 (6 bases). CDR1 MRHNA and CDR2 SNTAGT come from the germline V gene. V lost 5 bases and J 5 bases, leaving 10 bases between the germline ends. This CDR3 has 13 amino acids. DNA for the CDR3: TGTGCCAGCAGTCCCGACAGGCATCAGCCCCAGCATTTT. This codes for CASSPDRHQPQHF.

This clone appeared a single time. The CDR3 spells CAWSPGTGLDEQYF. The CDR3 nucleotides read TGTGCCTGGAGTCCCGGGACAGGGTTGGACGAGCAGTACTTC. The chain is built from TRBV30 and TRBJ2-7, with 9 nucleotides matching TRBD1. V gave up 2 bases and J gave up 5 bases; unmatched junction bases: 7. Germline CDR1 GTSNPN, CDR2 SVGIG (reference sequence). The CDR3 length is 14 residues.

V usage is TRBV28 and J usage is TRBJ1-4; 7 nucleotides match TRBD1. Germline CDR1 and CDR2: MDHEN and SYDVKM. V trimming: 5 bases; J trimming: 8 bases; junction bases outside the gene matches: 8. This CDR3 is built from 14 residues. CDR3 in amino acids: CASSKWDSGEKLFF. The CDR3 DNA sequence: TGTGCCAGCAGTAAGTGGGACAGCGGGGAAAAACTGTTTTTT.

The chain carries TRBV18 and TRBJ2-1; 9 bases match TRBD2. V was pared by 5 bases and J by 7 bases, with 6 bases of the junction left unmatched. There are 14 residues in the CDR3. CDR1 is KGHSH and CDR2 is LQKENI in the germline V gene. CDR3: CASSGGRAGNEQFF. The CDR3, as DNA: TGTGCCAGCTCAGGCGGGAGGGCCGGGAATGAGCAGTTCTTC.

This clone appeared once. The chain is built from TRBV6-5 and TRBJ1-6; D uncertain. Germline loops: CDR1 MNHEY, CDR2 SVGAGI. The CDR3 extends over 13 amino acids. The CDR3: CASEVQYNSPLHF. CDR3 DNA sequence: TGTGCGTCGGAAGTACAGTATAATTCACCCCTCCACTTT.

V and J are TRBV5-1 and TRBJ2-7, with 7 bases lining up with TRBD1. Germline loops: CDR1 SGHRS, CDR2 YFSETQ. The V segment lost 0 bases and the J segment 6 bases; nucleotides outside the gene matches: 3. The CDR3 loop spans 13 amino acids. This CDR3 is CASSLGDSPEQYF. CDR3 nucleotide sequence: TGCGCCAGCAGCTTGGGGGACAGCCCCGAGCAGTACTTC.

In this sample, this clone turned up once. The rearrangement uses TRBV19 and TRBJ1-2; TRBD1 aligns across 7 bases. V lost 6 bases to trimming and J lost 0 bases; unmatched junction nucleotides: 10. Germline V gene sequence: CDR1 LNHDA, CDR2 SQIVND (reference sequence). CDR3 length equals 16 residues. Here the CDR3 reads CASSPQGQSSNYGYTF. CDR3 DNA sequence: TGTGCCAGTAGCCCTCAGGGACAGTCCTCTAACTATGGCTACACCTTC.

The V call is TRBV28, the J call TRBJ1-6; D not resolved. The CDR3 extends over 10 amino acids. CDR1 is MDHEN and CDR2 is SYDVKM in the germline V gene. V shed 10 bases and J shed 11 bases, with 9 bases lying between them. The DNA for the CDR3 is TGTGCCACCACGGAGGCACCCCTCCACTTT. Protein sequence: CATTEAPLHF. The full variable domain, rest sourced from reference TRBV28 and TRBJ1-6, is DVKVTQSSRYLVKRTGEKVFLECVQDMDHENMFWYRQDPGLGLRLIYFSYDVKMKEKGDIPEGYSVSREKKERFSLILESASTNQTSMYLCATTEAPLHFGNGTRLTVT.

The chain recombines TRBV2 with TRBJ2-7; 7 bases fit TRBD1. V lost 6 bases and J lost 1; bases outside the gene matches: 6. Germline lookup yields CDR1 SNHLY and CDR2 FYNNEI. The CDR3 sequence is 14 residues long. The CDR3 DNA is TGTGCCAGCAGGTTCCGGGACAGTTCCTACGAGCAGTACTTC. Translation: CASRFRDSSYEQYF.

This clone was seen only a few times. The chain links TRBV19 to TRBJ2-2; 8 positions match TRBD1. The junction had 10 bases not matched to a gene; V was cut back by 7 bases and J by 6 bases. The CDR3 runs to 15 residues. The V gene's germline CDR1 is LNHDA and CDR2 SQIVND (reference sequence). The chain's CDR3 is CASTPTGEMAGELFF. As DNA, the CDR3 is TGTGCCAGTACCCCGACAGGGGAAATGGCCGGGGAGCTGTTTTTT.

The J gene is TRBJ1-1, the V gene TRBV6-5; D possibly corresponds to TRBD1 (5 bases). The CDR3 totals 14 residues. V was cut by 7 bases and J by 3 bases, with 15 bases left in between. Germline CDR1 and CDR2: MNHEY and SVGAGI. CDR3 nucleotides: TGTGCCAGCAATGCGGGGGTAGCGGACACTGAAGCTTTCTTT. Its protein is CASNAGVADTEAFF.

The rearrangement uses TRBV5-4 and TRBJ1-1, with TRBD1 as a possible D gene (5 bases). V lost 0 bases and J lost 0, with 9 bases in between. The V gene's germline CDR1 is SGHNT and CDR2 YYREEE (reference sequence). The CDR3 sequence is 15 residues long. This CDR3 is CASSLGGPLNTEAFF. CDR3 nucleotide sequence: TGTGCCAGCAGCTTGGGGGGCCCGCTGAACACTGAAGCTTTCTTT.

DNA of the CDR3: TGTGCCTGGAGCCGACAGGGTTATGGCTACACCTTC. Its protein product is CAWSRQGYGYTF. The rearrangement uses TRBV30 and TRBJ1-2; the match to TRBD1 covers 7 bases. With 3 bases clipped from V and 5 bases from J, the junction kept 3 bases outside the gene matches. The CDR3 loop spans 12 amino acids. Germline V CDR1 and CDR2: GTSNPN, SVGIG (reference sequence).

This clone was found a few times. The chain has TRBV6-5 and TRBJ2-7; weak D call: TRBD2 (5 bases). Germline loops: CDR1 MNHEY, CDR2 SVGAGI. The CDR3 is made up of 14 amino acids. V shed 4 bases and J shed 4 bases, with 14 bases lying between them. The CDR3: CASSSVAGGYEQYF. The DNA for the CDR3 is TGTGCCAGCAGTTCAGTGGCTGGAGGTTACGAGCAGTACTTC.

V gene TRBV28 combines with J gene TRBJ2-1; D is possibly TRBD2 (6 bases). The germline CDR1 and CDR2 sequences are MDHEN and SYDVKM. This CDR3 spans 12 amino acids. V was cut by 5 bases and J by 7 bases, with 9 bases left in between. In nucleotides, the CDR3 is TGTGCCAGCAGTACGGGGAGGAATGAGCAGTTCTTC. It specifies CASSTGRNEQFF. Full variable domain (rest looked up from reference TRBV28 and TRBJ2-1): DVKVTQSSRYLVKRTGEKVFLECVQDMDHENMFWYRQDPGLGLRLIYFSYDVKMKEKGDIPEGYSVSREKKERFSLILESASTNQTSMYLCASSTGRNEQFFGPGTRLTVL.

The CDR3 protein is CASSWTSRTEAFF. The CDR3 DNA is TGTGCCAGCAGTTGGACAAGTAGGACTGAAGCTTTCTTT. The genes are TRBV5-4 and TRBJ1-1, with TRBD1 as a possible D gene (5 bases). CDR3 length: 13 residues. V shed 5 bases and J shed 5 bases, with 13 bases lying between them. CDR1 and CDR2 (germline): SGHNT, YYREEE (reference sequence). The complete variable domain, with remaining parts taken from reference TRBV5-4 and TRBJ1-1, reads ETGVTQSPTHLIKTRGQQVTLRCSSQSGHNTVSWYQQALGQGPQFIFQYYREEENGRGNFPPRFSGLQFPNYSSELNVNALELDDSALYLCASSWTSRTEAFFGQGTRLTVV.

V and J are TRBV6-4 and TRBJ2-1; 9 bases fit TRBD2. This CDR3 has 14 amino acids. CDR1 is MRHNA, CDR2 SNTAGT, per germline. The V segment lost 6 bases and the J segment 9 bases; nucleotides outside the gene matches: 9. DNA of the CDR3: TGTGCCAGCAGGGAGGCGGGAGGGATTTGTGAGCAGTTCTTC. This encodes CASREAGGICEQFF.